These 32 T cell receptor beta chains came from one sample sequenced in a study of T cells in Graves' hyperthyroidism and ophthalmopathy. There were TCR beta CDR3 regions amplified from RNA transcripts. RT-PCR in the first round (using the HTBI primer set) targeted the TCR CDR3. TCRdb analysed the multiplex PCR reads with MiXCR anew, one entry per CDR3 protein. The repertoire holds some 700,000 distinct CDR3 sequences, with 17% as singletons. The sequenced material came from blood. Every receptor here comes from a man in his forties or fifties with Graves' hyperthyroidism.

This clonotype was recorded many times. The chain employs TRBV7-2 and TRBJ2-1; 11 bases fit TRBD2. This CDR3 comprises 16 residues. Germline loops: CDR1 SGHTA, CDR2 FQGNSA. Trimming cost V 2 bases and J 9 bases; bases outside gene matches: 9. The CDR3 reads CASSLIAGTSGPEQFF. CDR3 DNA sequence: TGTGCCAGCAGCTTAATAGCCGGGACTAGCGGTCCTGAGCAGTTCTTC.

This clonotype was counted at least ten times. The DNA of the CDR3 is TGCAGTGCTAGAGATCAAGTTGGGGCCTACGAGCAGTACTTC. It is translated as CSARDQVGAYEQYF. The V call is TRBV20-1, the J call TRBJ2-7; D uncertain. Trimming left V 0 bases short and J 2 bases short, with 11 bases between. The germline gives CDR1 DFQATT, CDR2 SNEGSKA (reference sequence). The CDR3 loop spans 14 amino acids.

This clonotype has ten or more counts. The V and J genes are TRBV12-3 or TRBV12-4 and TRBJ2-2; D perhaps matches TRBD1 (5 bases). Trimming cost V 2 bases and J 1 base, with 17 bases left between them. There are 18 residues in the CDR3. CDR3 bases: TGTGCCAGCAGTTTAAATCGGTGGGGTCAGGGGAACACCGGGGAGCTGTTTTTT. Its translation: CASSLNRWGQGNTGELFF.

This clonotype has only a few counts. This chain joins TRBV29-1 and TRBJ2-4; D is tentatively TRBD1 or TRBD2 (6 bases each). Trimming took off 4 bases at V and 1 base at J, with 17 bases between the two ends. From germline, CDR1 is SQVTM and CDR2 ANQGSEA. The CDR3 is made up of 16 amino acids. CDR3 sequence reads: CSVVGLSGAAKNIQYF. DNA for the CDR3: TGCAGCGTTGTAGGATTGTCGGGGGCCGCCAAAAACATTCAGTACTTC.

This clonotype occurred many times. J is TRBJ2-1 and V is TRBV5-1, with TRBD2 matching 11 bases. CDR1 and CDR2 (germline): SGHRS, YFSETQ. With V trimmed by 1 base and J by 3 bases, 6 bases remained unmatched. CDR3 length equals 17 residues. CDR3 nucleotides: TGCGCCAGCAGCTTGAGTCTAGCGGGAGGCTACTACAATGAGCAGTTCTTC. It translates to CASSLSLAGGYYNEQFF.

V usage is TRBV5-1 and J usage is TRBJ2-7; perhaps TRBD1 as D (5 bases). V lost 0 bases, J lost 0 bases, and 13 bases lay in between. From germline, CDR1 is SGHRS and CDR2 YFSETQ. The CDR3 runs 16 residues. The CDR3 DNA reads TGCGCCAGCAGCTTGGTGGGGCAGGGCTTCTCCTACGAGCAGTACTTC. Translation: CASSLVGQGFSYEQYF.

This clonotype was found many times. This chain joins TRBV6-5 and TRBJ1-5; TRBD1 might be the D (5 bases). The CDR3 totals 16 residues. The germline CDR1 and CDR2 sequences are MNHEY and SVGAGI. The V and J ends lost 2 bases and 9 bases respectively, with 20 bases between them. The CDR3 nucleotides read TGTGCCAGCAGTTACACACCTCCTCAGGGCGGTCGGCCCCAGCATTTT. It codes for CASSYTPPQGGRPQHF.

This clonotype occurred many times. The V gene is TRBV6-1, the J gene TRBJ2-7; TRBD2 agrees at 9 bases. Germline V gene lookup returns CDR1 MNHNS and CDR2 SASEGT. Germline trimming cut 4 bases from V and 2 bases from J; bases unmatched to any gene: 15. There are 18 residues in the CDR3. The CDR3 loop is CASSAISRVGGRAYEQYF. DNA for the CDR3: TGTGCCAGCAGTGCAATATCCCGCGTTGGCGGGAGGGCCTACGAGCAGTACTTC.

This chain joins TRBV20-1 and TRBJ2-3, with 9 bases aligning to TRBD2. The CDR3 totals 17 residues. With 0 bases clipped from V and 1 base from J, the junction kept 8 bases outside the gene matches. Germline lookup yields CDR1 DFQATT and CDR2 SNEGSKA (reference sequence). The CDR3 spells CSARDVKREVGTDTQYF. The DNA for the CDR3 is TGCAGTGCTAGAGATGTCAAGCGGGAGGTTGGCACAGATACGCAGTATTTT.

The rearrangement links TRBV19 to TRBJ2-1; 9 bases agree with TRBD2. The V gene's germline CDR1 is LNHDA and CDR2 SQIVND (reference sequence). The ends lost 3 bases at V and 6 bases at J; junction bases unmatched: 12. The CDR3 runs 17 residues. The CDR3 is CASSIFPLAGGGNEQFF. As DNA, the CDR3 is TGTGCCAGTAGTATTTTCCCACTAGCGGGTGGGGGCAATGAGCAGTTCTTC.

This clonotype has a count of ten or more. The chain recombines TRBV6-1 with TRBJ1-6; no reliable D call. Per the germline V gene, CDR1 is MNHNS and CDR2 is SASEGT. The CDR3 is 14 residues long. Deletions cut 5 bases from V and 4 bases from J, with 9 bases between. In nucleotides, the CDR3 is TGTGCCAGCAGTCGGACCGAATATAATTCACCCCTCCACTTT. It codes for CASSRTEYNSPLHF.

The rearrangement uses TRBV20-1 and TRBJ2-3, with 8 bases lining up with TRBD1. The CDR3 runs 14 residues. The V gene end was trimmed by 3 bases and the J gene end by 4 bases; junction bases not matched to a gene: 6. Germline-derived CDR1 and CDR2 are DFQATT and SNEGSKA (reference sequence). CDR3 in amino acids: CSARGTGYADTQYF. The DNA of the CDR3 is TGCAGTGCTAGGGGGACAGGATACGCAGATACGCAGTATTTT.

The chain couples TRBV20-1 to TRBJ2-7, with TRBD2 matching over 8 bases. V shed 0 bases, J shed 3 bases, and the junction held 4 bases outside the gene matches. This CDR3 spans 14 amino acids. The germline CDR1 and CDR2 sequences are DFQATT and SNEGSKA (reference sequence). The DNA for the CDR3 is TGCAGTGCTAGAGAAAATAGCGGGAACTACGAGCAGTACTTC. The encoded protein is CSARENSGNYEQYF.

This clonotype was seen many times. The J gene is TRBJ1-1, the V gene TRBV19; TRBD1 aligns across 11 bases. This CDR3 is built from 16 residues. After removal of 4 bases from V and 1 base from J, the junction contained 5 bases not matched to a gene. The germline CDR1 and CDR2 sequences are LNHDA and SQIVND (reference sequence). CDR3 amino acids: CASSTWTGGSNTEAFF. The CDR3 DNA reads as TGTGCCAGTAGTACTTGGACAGGGGGCTCGAACACTGAAGCTTTCTTT.

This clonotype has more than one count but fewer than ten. The chain's CDR3 is CASSLSLLAGGSEQFF. The CDR3, as DNA: TGTGCCAGCAGTTTATCGCTTCTAGCGGGAGGAAGTGAGCAGTTCTTC. The rearrangement joins TRBV27 to TRBJ2-1; 11 bases line up with TRBD2. V trimming: 0 bases; J trimming: 9 bases; junction bases outside the gene matches: 7. Per germline, CDR1 MNHEY and CDR2 SMNVEV (reference sequence). This CDR3 contains 16 residues.

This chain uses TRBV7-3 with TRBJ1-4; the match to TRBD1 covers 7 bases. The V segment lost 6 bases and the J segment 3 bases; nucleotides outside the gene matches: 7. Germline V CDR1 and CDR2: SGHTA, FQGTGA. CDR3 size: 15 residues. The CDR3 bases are TGTGCCAGCAGTTACGACAGGGTGGCTAATGAAAAACTGTTTTTT. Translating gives CASSYDRVANEKLFF.

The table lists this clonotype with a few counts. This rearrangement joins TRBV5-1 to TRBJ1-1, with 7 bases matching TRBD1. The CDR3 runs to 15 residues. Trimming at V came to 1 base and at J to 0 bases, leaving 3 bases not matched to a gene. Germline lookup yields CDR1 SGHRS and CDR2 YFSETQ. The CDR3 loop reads CASSLSGTVNTEAFF. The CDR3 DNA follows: TGCGCCAGCAGCTTGTCGGGGACAGTGAACACTGAAGCTTTCTTT.

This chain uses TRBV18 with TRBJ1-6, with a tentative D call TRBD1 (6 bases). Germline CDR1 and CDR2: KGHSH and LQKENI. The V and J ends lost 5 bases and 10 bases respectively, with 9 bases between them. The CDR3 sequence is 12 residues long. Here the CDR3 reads CASSTGPSPLHF. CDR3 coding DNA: TGTGCCAGCTCAACAGGGCCCTCACCCCTCCACTTT.

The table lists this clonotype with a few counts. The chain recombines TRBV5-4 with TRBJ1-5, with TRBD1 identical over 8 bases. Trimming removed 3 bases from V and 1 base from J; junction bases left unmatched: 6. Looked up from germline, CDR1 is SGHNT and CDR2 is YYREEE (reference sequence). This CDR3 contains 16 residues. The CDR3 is CASSYQGARSNQPQHF. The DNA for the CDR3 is TGTGCCAGCAGCTACCAGGGGGCGCGGAGCAATCAGCCCCAGCATTTT.

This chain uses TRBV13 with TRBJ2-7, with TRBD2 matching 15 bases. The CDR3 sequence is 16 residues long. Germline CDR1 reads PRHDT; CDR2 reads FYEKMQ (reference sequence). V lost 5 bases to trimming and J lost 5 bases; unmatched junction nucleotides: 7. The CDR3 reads CASSPGTSGRLNEQYF. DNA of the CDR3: TGTGCCAGCAGCCCAGGGACTAGCGGGAGGCTAAACGAGCAGTACTTC.

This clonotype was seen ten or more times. CDR3 residues: CSARDAASRDNEQFF. In DNA form, the CDR3 reads TGCAGTGCTAGAGATGCGGCCAGTCGGGACAATGAGCAGTTCTTC. This chain uses TRBV20-1 with TRBJ2-1; D is unresolved. V gave up 0 bases and J gave up 5 bases, with 14 bases separating them. There are 15 residues in the CDR3. From germline, CDR1 is DFQATT and CDR2 SNEGSKA (reference sequence).

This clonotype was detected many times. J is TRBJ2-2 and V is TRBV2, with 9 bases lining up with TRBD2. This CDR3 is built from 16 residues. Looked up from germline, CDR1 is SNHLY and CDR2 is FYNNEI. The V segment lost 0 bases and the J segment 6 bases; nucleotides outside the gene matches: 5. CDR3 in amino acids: CASSEAGLADAGELFF. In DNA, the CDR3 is TGTGCCAGCAGTGAAGCGGGACTAGCAGACGCCGGGGAGCTGTTTTTT.

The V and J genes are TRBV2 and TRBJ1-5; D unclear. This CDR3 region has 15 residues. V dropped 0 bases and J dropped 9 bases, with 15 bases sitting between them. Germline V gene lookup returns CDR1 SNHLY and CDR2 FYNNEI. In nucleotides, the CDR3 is TGTGCCAGCAGTGAAGCCGTGGGAAGGGCCGGGCCCCAGCATTTT. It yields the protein CASSEAVGRAGPQHF.

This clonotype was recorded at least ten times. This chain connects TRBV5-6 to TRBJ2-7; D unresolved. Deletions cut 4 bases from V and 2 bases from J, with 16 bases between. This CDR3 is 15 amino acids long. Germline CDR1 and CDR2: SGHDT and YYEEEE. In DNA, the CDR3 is TGTGCCAGCAGCACCGGTAGGACGGCTACCTACGAGCAGTACTTC. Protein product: CASSTGRTATYEQYF.

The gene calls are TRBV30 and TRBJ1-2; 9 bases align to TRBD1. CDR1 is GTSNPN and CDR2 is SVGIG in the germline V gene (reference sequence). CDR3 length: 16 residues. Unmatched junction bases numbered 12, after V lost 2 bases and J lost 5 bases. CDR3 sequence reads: CAWSLARDRADYGYTF. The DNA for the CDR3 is TGTGCCTGGAGTCTCGCTCGGGACAGGGCCGATTATGGCTACACCTTC.

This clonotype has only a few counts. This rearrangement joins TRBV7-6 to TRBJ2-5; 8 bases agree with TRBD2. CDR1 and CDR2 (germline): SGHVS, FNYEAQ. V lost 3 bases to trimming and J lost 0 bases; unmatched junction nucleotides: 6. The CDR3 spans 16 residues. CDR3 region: CASSFASGPYQETQYF. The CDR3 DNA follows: TGTGCCAGCAGCTTTGCTAGCGGGCCGTACCAAGAGACCCAGTACTTC.

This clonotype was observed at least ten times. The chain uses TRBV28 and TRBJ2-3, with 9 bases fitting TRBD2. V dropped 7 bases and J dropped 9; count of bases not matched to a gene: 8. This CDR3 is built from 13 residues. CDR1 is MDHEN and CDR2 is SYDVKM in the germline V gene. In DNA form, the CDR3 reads TGTGCCAGCACCTTAGTAGCGGGAGACACGCAGTATTTT. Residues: CASTLVAGDTQYF. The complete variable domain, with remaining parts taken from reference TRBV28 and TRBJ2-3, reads DVKVTQSSRYLVKRTGEKVFLECVQDMDHENMFWYRQDPGLGLRLIYFSYDVKMKEKGDIPEGYSVSREKKERFSLILESASTNQTSMYLCASTLVAGDTQYFGPGTRLTVL.

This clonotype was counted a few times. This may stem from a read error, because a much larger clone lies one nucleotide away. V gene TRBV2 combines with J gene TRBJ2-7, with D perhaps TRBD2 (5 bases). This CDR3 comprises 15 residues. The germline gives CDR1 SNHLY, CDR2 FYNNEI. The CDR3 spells CASSERPSGAYVQYF. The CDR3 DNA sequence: TGTGCCAGCAGTGAAAGGCCCAGCGGTGCCTACGTGCAGTACTTC.

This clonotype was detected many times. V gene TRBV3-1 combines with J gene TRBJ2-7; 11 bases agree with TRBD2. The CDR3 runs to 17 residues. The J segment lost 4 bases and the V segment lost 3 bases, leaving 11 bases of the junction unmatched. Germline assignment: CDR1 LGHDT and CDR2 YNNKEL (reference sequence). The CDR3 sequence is CASSHISTGLADYEQYF. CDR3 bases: TGTGCCAGCAGCCATATATCTACGGGACTAGCGGATTACGAGCAGTACTTC.

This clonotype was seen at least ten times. The CDR3 region has the DNA TGTGCCAGCAGTACCCTTGTTTTAGCGGATGAAAACATTCAGTACTTC. Translating it yields CASSTLVLADENIQYF. The chain couples TRBV28 to TRBJ2-4, with TRBD2 as a possible D gene (6 bases). The CDR3 loop spans 16 amino acids. Trimming removed 5 bases at V and 5 bases at J, with 19 bases between. From germline, CDR1 is MDHEN and CDR2 SYDVKM.

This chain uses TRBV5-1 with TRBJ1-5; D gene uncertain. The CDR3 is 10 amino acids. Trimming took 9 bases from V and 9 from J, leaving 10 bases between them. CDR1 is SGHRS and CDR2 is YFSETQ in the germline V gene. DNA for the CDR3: TGCGCCATCATGTTGAGGCCCCAGCATTTT. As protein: CAIMLRPQHF.

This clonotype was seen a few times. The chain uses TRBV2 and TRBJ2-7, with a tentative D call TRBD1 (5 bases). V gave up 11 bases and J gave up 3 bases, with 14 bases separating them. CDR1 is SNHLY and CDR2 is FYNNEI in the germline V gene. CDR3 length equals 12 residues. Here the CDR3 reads CASGMTYYEQYF. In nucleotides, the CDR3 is TGTGCCTCAGGGATGACCTACTACGAGCAGTACTTC.